This TCR beta chain was sequenced during a study of blood T cell repertoires in COVID-19. Across the whole study: COVID-19 samples, acute and convalescent, were from the United States, Italy and Spain. PBMCs, B-cell-depleted T cells, or T cells provided the cDNA or gDNA that made up the material.

Trimming cost V 3 bases and J 2 bases, with 14 bases left between them. CDR1 is SGHAT, CDR2 FQNNGV, per germline. CDR3 size: 16 residues. Seattle researchers signed up patients amid active infection and tracked them longitudinally. Per the original methods: Amplified reference gene primers provided the basis for estimating nucleated cell counts. The method was immunoSEQ multiplex PCR; TCRdb's version includes in-frame clones alone and lacks a portion of them. D and trimming come from the DNA, and the V and J calls and clone size come from that table. Found here are around 110,000 clones, 76% of them singletons; the top ten hold about 6.3%.

The sequenced material came from peripheral blood. The J gene is TRBJ2-1, the V gene TRBV11-2; D is undetermined. The origin of this receptor is a man at least 80 years old with COVID-19, enrolled during active disease. The CDR3 loop reads CASSFSSTLAYNEQFF. The CDR3 bases are TGTGCCAGCAGCTTTTCGTCGACCCTAGCCTACAATGAGCAGTTCTTC.